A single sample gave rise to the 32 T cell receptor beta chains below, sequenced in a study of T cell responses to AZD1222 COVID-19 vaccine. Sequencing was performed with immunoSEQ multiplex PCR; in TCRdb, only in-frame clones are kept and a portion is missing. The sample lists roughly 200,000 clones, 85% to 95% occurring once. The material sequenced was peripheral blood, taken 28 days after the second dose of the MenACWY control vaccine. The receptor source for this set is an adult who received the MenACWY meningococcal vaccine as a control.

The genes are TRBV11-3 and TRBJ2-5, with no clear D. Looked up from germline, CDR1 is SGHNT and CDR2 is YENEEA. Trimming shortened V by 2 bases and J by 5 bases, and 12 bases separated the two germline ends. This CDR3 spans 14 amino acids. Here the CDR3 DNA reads TGTGCCAGCAGCTTAAGCATTGGCCGGGAGACCCAGTACTTC. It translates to CASSLSIGRETQYF.

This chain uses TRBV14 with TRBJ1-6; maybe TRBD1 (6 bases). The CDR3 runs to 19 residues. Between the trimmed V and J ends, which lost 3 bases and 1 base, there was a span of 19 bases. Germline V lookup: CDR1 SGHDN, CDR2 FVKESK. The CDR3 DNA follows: TGTGCCAGCAGCCAGGGGGGCCTCCGAGGGGGTTCCTATAATTCACCCCTCCACTTT. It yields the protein CASSQGGLRGGSYNSPLHF.

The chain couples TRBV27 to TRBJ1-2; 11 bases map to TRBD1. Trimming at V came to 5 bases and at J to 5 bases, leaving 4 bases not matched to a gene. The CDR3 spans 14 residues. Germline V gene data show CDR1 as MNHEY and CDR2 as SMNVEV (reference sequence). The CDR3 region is CASSARDRGYGYTF. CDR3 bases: TGTGCCAGCAGTGCGAGGGACAGGGGGTATGGCTACACCTTC.

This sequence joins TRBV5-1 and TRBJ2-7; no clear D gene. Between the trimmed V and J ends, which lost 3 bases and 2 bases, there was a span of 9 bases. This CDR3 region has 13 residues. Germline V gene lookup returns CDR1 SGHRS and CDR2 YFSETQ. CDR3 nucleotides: TGCGCCAGCAGCTACGGGCGCGCCTACGAGCAGTACTTC. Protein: CASSYGRAYEQYF.

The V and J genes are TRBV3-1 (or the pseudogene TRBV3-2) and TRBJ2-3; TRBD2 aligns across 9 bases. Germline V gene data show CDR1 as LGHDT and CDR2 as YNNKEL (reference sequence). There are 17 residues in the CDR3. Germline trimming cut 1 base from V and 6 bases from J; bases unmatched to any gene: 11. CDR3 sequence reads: CASSQGFLAGRADTQYF. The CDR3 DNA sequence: TGTGCCAGCAGCCAAGGCTTCCTAGCGGGGCGGGCGGATACGCAGTATTTT.

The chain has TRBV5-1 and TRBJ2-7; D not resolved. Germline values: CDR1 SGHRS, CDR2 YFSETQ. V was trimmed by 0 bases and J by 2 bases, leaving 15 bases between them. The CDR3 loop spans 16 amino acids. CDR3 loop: CASSLVTGRTAYEQYF. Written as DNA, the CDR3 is TGCGCCAGCAGCTTGGTTACGGGCAGGACCGCCTACGAGCAGTACTTC.

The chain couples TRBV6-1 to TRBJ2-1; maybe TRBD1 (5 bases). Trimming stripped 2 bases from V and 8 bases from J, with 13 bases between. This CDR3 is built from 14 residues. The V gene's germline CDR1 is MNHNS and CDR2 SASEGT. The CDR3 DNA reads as TGTGCCAGCAGTGAACTCAGGGATGTAGATGAGCAGTTCTTC. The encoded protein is CASSELRDVDEQFF.

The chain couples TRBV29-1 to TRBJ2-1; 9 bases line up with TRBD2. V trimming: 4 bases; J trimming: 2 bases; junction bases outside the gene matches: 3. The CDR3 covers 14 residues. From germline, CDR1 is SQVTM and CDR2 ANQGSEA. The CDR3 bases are TGCAGCGTTGCCTTAGCGGGAGCCTACAATGAGCAGTTCTTC. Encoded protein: CSVALAGAYNEQFF.

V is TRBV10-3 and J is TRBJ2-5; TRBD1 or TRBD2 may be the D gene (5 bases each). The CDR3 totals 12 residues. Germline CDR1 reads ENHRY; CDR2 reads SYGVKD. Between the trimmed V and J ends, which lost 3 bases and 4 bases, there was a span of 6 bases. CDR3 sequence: CAISDGGETQYF. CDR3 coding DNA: TGTGCCATCAGTGATGGGGGAGAGACCCAGTACTTC.

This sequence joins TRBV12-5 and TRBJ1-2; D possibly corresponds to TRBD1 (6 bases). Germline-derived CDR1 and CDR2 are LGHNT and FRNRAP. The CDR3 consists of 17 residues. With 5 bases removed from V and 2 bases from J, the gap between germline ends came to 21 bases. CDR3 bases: TGTGCTAGTGGTCTTGCTTCGACAGGCCCCGAGAACTATGGCTACACCTTC. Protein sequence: CASGLASTGPENYGYTF.

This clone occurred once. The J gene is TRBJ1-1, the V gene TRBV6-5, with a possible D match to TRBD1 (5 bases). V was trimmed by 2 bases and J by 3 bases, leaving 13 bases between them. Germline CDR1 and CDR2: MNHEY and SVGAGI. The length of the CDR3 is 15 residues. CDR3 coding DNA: TGTGCCAGCAGTTACAACAGGATTTTGGACACTGAAGCTTTCTTT. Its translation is CASSYNRILDTEAFF.

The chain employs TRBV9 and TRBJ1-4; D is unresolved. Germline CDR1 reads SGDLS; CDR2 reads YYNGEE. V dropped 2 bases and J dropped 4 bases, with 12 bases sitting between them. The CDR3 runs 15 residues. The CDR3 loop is CASSVRAQINEKLFF. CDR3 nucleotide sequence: TGTGCCAGCAGCGTGAGAGCACAGATTAATGAAAAACTGTTTTTT. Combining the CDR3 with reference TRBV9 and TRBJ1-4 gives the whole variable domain DSGVTQTPKHLITATGQRVTLRCSPRSGDLSVYWYQQSLDQGLQFLIQYYNGEERAKGNILERFSAQQFPDLHSELNLSSLELGDSALYFCASSVRAQINEKLFFGSGTQLSVL.

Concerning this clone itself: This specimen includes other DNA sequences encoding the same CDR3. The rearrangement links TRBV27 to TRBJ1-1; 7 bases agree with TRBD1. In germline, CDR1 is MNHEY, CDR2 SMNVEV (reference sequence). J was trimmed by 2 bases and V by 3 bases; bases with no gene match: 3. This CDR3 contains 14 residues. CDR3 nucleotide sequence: TGTGCCAGCAGTTTGGCAGGGGGAAACACTGAAGCTTTCTTT. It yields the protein CASSLAGGNTEAFF.

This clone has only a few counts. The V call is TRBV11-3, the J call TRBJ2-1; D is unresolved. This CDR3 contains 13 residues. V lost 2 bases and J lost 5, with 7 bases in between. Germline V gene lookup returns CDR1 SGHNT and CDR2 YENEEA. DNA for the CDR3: TGTGCCAGCAGCTTATATCTGAACAATGAGCAGTTCTTC. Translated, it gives CASSLYLNNEQFF.

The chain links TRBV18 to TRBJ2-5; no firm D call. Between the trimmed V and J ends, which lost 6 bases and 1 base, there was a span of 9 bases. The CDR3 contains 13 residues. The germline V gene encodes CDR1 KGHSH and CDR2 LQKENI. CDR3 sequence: CASSRNPQETQYF. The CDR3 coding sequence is TGTGCCAGCTCCCGTAACCCCCAAGAGACCCAGTACTTC.

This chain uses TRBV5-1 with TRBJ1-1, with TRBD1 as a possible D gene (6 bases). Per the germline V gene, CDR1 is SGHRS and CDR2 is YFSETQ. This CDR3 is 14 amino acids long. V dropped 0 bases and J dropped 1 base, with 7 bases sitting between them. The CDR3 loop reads CASSLAQGNTEAFF. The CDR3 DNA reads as TGCGCCAGCAGCTTGGCACAGGGGAACACTGAAGCTTTCTTT.

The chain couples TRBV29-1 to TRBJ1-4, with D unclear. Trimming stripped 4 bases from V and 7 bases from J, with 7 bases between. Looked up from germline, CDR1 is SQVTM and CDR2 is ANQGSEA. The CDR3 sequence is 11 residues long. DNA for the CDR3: TGCAGCGTTGGACTGGGTGAAAAACTGTTTTTT. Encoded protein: CSVGLGEKLFF. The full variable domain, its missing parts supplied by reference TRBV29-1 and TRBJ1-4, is SAVISQKPSRDICQRGTSLTIQCQVDSQVTMMFWYRQQPGQSLTLIATANQGSEATYESGFVIDKFPISRPNLTFSTLTVSNMSPEDSSIYLCSVGLGEKLFFGSGTQLSVL.

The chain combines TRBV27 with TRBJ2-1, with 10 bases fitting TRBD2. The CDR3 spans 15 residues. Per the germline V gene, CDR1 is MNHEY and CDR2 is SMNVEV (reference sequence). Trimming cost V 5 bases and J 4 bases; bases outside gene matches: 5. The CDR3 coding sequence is TGTGCCAGCAGTCCCATAGCGGGAGGTTACAATGAGCAGTTCTTC. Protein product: CASSPIAGGYNEQFF.

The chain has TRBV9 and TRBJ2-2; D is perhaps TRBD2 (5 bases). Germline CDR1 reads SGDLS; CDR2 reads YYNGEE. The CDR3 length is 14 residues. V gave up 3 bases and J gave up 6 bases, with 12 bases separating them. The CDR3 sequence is CASSEVARAGELFF. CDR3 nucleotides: TGTGCCAGCAGCGAGGTAGCGAGGGCCGGGGAGCTGTTTTTT.

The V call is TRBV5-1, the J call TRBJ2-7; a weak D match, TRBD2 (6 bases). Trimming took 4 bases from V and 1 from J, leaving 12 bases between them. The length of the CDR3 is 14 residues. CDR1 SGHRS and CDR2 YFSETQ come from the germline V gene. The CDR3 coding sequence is TGCGCCAGCAGCGCCGGGACTGGTTCCTACGAGCAGTACTTC. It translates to CASSAGTGSYEQYF.

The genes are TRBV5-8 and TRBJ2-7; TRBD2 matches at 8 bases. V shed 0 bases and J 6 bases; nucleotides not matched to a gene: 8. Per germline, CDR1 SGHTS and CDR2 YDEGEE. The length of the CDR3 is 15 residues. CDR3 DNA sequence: TGTGCCAGCAGCTTGGCTGGGACTAGGGGGGGCGAGCAGTACTTC. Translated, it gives CASSLAGTRGGEQYF.

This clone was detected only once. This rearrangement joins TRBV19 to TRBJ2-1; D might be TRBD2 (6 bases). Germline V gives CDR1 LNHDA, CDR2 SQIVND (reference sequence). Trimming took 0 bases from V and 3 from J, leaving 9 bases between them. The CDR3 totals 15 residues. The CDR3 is CASSIEPGGYNEQFF. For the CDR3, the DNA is TGTGCCAGTAGTATAGAACCCGGGGGCTACAATGAGCAGTTCTTC. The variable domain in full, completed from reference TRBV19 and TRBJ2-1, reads DGGITQSPKYLFRKEGQNVTLSCEQNLNHDAMYWYRQDPGQGLRLIYYSQIVNDFQKGDIAEGYSVSREKKESFPLTVTSAQKNPTAFYLCASSIEPGGYNEQFFGPGTRLTVL.

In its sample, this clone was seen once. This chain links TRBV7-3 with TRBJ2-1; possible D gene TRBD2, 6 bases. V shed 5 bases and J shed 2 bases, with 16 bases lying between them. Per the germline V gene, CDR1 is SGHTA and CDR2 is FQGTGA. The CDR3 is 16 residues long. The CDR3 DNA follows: TGTGCCAGCAGCCGAGCCCCTAGCGTTACCTACAATGAGCAGTTCTTC. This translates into CASSRAPSVTYNEQFF.

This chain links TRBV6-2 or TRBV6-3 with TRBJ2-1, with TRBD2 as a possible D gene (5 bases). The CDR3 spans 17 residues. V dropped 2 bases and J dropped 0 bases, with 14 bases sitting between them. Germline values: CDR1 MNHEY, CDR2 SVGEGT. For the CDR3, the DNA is TGTGCCAGCAGTTACGTGAGCGGCCTTAGCTCCTACAATGAGCAGTTCTTC. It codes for CASSYVSGLSSYNEQFF.

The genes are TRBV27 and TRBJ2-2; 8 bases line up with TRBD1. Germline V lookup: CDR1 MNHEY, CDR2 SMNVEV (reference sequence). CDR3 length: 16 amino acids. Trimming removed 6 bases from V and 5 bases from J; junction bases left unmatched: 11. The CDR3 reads CASRINGQGATGELFF. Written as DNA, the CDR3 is TGTGCCAGCAGGATAAATGGACAGGGCGCGACCGGGGAGCTGTTTTTT.

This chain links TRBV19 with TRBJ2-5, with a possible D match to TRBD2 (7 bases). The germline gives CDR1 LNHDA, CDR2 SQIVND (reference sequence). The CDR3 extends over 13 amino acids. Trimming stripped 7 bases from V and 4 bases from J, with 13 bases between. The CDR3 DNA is TGTGCCAGTATGGGGGGGCCGATAGAGACCCAGTACTTC. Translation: CASMGGPIETQYF. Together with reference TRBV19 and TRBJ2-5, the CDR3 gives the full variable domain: DGGITQSPKYLFRKEGQNVTLSCEQNLNHDAMYWYRQDPGQGLRLIYYSQIVNDFQKGDIAEGYSVSREKKESFPLTVTSAQKNPTAFYLCASMGGPIETQYFGPGTRLLVL.

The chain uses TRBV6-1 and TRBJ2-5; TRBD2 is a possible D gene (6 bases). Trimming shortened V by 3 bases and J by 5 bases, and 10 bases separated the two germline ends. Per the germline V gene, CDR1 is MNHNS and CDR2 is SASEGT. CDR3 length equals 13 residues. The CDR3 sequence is CASSDSGGETQYF. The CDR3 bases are TGTGCCAGCAGTGATAGCGGCGGTGAGACCCAGTACTTC.

The CDR3 DNA is TGTGCCAGCAGTGGGACGTCTAGCTCCTACGAGCAGTACTTC. Its translation: CASSGTSSSYEQYF. The chain combines TRBV6-2 or TRBV6-3 with TRBJ2-7; possibly TRBD1 or TRBD2 for D (5 bases each). Germline-derived CDR1 and CDR2 are MNHEY and SVGEGT. This CDR3 comprises 14 residues. Deletions cut 5 bases from V and 0 bases from J, with 11 bases between.

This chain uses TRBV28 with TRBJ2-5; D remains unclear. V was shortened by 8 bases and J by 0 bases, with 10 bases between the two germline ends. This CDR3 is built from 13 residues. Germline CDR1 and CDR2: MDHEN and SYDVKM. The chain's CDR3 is CASRTGHQETQYF. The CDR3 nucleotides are TGTGCCAGCCGGACGGGTCACCAAGAGACCCAGTACTTC.

CDR3 nucleotide sequence: TGTGCCACCAGTGCCGGAGCGGGAGTCACAGATACGCAGTATTTT. This encodes CATSAGAGVTDTQYF. The V gene is TRBV24-1, the J gene TRBJ2-3; 8 bases align to TRBD2. CDR1 is KGHDR, CDR2 SFDVKD, per germline. The CDR3 loop spans 15 amino acids. The V gene end was trimmed by 5 bases and the J gene end by 2 bases; junction bases not matched to a gene: 5.

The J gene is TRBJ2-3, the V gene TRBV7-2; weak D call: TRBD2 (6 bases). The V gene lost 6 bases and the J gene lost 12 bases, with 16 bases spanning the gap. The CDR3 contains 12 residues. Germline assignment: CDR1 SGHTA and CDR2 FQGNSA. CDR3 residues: CASREGLLVQYF. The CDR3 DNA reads TGTGCCAGCAGGGAGGGCCTTCTTGTACAGTATTTT.

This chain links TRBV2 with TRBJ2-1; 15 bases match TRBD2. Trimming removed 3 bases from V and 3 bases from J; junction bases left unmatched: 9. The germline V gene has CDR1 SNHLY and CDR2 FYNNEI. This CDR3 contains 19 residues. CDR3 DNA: TGTGCCAGCAGTGAGCCCGGGGGGACTAGCGGGAGGCACTACAATGAGCAGTTCTTC. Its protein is CASSEPGGTSGRHYNEQFF.